These 9 T cell receptor beta chains were sequenced from one sample in a study of cytomegalovirus exposure and HLA in healthy donors. PCR involved 60 Vbeta and 13 Jbeta primers. Here immunoSEQ multiplex PCR was the method, and the copy in TCRdb shows in-frame clones only, minus some. The data hold under 90,000 clones, with approximately 75% observed a single time. Material for sequencing was PBMCs. The source of these receptors is a woman in her thirties or forties in good health and CMV-seronegative.

The rearrangement joins TRBV28 to TRBJ2-5; 9 positions match TRBD2. Per germline, CDR1 MDHEN and CDR2 SYDVKM. The ends lost 5 bases at V and 1 base at J; junction bases unmatched: 11. The CDR3 has 17 amino acids. CDR3 DNA: TGTGCCAGCAGTACAACTAGCGGGCGGATGCCCCAAGAGACCCAGTACTTC. Translation gives CASSTTSGRMPQETQYF.

This chain joins TRBV27 and TRBJ1-2, with 9 bases identical to TRBD1. CDR1 and CDR2 from the germline V gene are MNHEY and SMNVEV (reference sequence). With 3 bases clipped from V and 0 bases from J, the junction kept 14 bases outside the gene matches. This CDR3 spans 19 amino acids. CDR3 amino acids: CASSFSASRTGETNYGYTF. CDR3 in DNA: TGTGCCAGCAGTTTTTCGGCCTCCAGGACAGGGGAAACTAACTATGGCTACACCTTC.

The chain carries TRBV27 and TRBJ1-1; TRBD1 agrees at 7 bases. Germline V lookup: CDR1 MNHEY, CDR2 SMNVEV (reference sequence). CDR3 length: 16 residues. V was clipped by 2 bases and J by 1 base; unmatched bases: 7. CDR3 in amino acids: CASSLESGGRNTEAFF. In DNA, the CDR3 is TGTGCCAGCAGTTTAGAATCAGGGGGAAGGAACACTGAAGCTTTCTTT.

V and J are TRBV5-1 and TRBJ2-7, with 9 bases that match TRBD2. After removal of 5 bases from V and 6 bases from J, the junction contained 15 bases not matched to a gene. Germline V gene sequence: CDR1 SGHRS, CDR2 YFSETQ. The CDR3 is made up of 16 amino acids. CDR3 coding DNA: TGCGCCAGCAGGGTGTCGTCGGGACTAGCACCAAGCGAGCAGTACTTC. This encodes CASRVSSGLAPSEQYF.

This chain joins TRBV28 and TRBJ1-3, with D possibly TRBD1 on 5 matching bases. Germline assignment: CDR1 MDHEN and CDR2 SYDVKM. V was pared by 3 bases and J by 0 bases, with 18 bases between. The CDR3 covers 18 residues. The DNA for the CDR3 is TGTGCCAGCAGTTTGCCCCTTCGGGGGGTGAACTCTGGAAACACCATATATTTT. Protein sequence: CASSLPLRGVNSGNTIYF. Together with reference TRBV28 and TRBJ1-3, the CDR3 gives the full variable domain: DVKVTQSSRYLVKRTGEKVFLECVQDMDHENMFWYRQDPGLGLRLIYFSYDVKMKEKGDIPEGYSVSREKKERFSLILESASTNQTSMYLCASSLPLRGVNSGNTIYFGEGSWLTVV.

J is TRBJ2-5 and V is TRBV28, with 9 bases identical to TRBD1. This CDR3 is 18 amino acids long. J lost 4 bases, V lost 1 base, and 13 bases had no gene match. Germline V CDR1 and CDR2: MDHEN, SYDVKM. The CDR3 DNA sequence: TGTGCCAGCAGTTTATTAGTCTTAGGACAGGGGTGGAGAGAGACCCAGTACTTC. This codes for CASSLLVLGQGWRETQYF.

This clone occurred a few times. The chain recombines TRBV27 with TRBJ2-7; possibly TRBD2 for D (6 bases). The germline CDR1 and CDR2 sequences are MNHEY and SMNVEV (reference sequence). V lost 2 bases to trimming and J lost 6 bases, with 17 bases between them. There are 15 residues in the CDR3. For the CDR3, the DNA is TGTGCCAGCAGTTTAATCGGGGGTGGGGTGGGCGAGCAGTACTTC. Its translation is CASSLIGGGVGEQYF.

The chain is built from TRBV19 and TRBJ1-4, with D uncertain. The CDR3 extends over 15 amino acids. With 10 bases removed from V and 1 base from J, the gap between germline ends came to 16 bases. In germline, CDR1 is LNHDA, CDR2 SQIVND (reference sequence). The CDR3 protein is CATTDGGRTNEKLFF. The DNA for the CDR3 is TGTGCCACTACCGATGGCGGGCGAACTAATGAAAAACTGTTTTTT.

The rearrangement joins TRBV27 to TRBJ2-1; 7 positions agree with TRBD1. The CDR3 runs 18 residues. The V and J ends lost 2 bases and 4 bases, in that order; junction bases with no gene match: 14. Germline V gene lookup returns CDR1 MNHEY and CDR2 SMNVEV (reference sequence). The DNA of the CDR3 is TGTGCCAGCAGTTTAGACAGGGTGGGAACTATACTATACAATGAGCAGTTCTTC. As protein: CASSLDRVGTILYNEQFF.